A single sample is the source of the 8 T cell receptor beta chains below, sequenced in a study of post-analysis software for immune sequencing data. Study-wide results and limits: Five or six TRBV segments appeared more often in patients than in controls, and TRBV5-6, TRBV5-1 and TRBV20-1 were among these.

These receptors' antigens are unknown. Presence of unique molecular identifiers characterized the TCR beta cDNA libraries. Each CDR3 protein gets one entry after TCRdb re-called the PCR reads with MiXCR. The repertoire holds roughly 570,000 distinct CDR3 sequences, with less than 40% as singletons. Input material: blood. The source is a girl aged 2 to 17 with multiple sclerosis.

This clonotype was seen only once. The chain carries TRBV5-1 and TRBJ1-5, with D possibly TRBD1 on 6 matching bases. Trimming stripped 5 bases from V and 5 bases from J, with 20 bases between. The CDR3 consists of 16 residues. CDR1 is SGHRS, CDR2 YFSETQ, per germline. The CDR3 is CASSPGGGRMDQPQHF. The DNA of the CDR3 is TGCGCCAGCAGTCCCGGTGGGGGGCGCATGGATCAGCCCCAGCATTTT.

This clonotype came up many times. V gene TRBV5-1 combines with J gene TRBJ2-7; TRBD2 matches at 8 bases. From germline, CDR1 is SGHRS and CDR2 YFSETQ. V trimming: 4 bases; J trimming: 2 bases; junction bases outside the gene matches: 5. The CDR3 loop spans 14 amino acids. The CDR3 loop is CASSESGGAYEQYF. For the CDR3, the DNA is TGCGCCAGCAGCGAGAGCGGGGGAGCCTACGAGCAGTACTTC.

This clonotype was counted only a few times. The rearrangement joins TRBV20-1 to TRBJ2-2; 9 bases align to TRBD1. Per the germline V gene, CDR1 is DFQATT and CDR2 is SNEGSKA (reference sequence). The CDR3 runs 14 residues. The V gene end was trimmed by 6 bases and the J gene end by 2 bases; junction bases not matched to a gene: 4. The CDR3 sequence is CSADRGGNTGELFF. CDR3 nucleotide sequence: TGCAGTGCCGACAGGGGGGGTAACACCGGGGAGCTGTTTTTT.

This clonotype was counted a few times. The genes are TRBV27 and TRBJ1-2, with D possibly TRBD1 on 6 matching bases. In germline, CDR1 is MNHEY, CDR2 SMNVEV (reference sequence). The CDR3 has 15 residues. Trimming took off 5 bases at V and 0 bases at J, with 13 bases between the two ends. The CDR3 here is CASSPRTVANYGYTF. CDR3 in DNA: TGTGCCAGCAGTCCAAGGACAGTAGCTAACTATGGCTACACCTTC.

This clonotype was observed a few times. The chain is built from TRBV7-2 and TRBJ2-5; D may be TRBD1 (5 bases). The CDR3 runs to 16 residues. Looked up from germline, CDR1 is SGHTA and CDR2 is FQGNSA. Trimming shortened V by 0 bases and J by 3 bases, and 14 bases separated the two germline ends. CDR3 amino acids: CASSLALRFREETQYF. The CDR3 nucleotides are TGTGCCAGCAGCTTAGCGCTGCGGTTCAGGGAAGAGACCCAGTACTTC.

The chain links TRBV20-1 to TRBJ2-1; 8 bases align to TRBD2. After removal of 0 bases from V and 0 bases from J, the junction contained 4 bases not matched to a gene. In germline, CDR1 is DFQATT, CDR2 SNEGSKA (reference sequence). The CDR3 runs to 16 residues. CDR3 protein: CSARDQRERSYNEQFF. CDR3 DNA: TGCAGTGCTAGAGATCAGCGGGAGCGCTCCTACAATGAGCAGTTCTTC.

The CDR3 here is CASSAGTSNYCHTF. For the CDR3, the DNA is TGTGCCAGCAGCGCCGGGACTTCTAACTATTGCCACACCTTC. This chain uses TRBV6-4 with TRBJ1-2, with D possibly matching TRBD1 (5 bases). The V end lost 6 bases, the J end lost 12 bases, and 23 bases lay between the germline ends. Germline V gene sequence: CDR1 MRHNA, CDR2 SNTAGT. This CDR3 has 14 residues.

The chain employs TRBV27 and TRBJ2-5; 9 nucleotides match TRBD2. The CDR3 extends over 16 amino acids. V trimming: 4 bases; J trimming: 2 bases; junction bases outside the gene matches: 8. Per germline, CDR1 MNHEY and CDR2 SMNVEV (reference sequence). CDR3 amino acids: CASSSLSGGLQETQYF. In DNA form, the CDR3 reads TGTGCCAGCAGTTCCCTTAGCGGGGGCCTTCAAGAGACCCAGTACTTC.